This entry describes one T cell receptor (beta chain). This clonotype was observed a handful of times. The target of this receptor is not known. No base-level quality is on record; no much larger clone is a single base apart. These data originate in a study of T cell repertoires in cytomegalovirus infection (dated by TCRdb to the late 2010s). Study-level background: The peptide stimulations were aimed at well-studied HLA-B-restricted epitopes as well as recently identified HLA-C-restricted CMV epitopes, whose presentation resists viral immunomodulation. Because public TCR beta signatures pointed to carriage of CMV infection together with the matching HLA type, the HLA type of each donor mattered for the analysis.

TCRdb records Illumina HiSeq 1500 as the sequencer. The public reads were reanalyzed by TCRdb: fastp trimming at Q25, MiXCR alignment, in-frame beta chains only. Each entry merges the rows of one CDR3 protein and shows their most common DNA and genes. The sample contains about 830,000 distinct CDR3 sequences, approximately 29% of them found a single time. The ten biggest clones cover around 12% of the sample. Interpreted using the paper, the treatment or condition label stands for: in vitro stimulation with specific CMV peptide epitopes to enrich CMV-specific T cells. The V end gives up 5 bases and the J end 5 bases, leaving 12 bases in the junction not matched to a gene. CDR1 and CDR2 are read off the germline V gene (reference sequence) as MNHEY and SMNVEV. The CDR3 runs 16 amino acids, cysteine and phenylalanine included. The CDR3 DNA has 48 bases and is translated from base 1. Overall study results and their limits: The ex vivo response was dominated by HLA-C-restricted CMV-specific TCR beta clonotypes, and the single most frequent clonotype in two of eight donors was supplied by these HLA-C-restricted clonotypes. In both this cohort and an independent roughly 400-donor cohort, the cumulative frequency of public TCR beta family members distinguished carriers of CMV infection plus the relevant HLA type.

The receptor's source is a human donor in good health (CMV status not recorded). Some clones in this sample may be carry-over from other donors' samples. The material was cultured CD8+ T cells from PBMCs, obtained from culture after CMV antigen stimulation. The chain was built from TRBV27 and TRBJ1-2, with 9 bases matching TRBD1. This receptor carries the CDR3 CASSHQPDRGRYGYTF. The nucleotide sequence is TGTGCCAGCAGTCATCAACCAGACAGGGGGAGGTATGGCTACACCTTC.